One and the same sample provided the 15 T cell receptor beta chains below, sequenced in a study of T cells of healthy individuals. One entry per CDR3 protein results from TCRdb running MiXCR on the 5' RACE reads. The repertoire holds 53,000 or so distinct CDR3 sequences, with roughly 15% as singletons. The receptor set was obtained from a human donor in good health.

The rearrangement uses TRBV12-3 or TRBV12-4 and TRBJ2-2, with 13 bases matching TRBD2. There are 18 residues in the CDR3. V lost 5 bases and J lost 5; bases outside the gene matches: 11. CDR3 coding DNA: TGTGCCAGCAGTCCCACACCCCCGGGACTAGCGGGAACCGGGGAGCTGTTTTTT. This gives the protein CASSPTPPGLAGTGELFF.

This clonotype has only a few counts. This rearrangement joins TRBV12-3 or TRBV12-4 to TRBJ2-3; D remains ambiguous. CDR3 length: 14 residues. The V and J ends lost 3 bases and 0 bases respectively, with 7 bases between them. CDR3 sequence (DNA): TGTGCCAGCAGTTTCTCTGAAAGCACAGATACGCAGTATTTT. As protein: CASSFSESTDTQYF.

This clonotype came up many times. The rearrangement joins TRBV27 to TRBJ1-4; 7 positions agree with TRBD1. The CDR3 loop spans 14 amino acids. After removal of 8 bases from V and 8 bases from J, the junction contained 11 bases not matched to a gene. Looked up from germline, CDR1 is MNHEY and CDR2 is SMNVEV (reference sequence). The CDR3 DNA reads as TGTGCCAGCGGACTGCAGGGGGTAGGCGAAAAACTGTTTTTT. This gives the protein CASGLQGVGEKLFF.

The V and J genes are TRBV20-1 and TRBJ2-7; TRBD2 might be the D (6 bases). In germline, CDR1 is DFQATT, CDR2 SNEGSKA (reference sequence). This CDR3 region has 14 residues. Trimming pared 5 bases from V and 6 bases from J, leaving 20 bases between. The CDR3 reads CSAGPGRLVSEQYF. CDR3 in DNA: TGCAGTGCTGGACCGGGCCGACTAGTCAGCGAGCAGTACTTC.

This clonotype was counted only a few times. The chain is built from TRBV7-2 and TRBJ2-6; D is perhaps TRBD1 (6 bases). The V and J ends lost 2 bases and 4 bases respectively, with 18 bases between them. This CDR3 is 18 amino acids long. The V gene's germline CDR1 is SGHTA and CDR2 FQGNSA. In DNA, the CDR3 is TGTGCCAGCAGCTTAAGGGTGGGGCAGGGGAACGGGGCCAACGTCCTGACTTTC. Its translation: CASSLRVGQGNGANVLTF.

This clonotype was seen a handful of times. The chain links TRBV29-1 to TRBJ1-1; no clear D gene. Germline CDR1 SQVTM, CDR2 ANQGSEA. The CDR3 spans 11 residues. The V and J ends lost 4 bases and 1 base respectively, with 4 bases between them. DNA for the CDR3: TGCAGCGTTGGACAGAACACTGAAGCTTTCTTT. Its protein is CSVGQNTEAFF. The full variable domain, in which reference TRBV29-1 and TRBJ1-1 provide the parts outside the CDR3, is SAVISQKPSRDICQRGTSLTIQCQVDSQVTMMFWYRQQPGQSLTLIATANQGSEATYESGFVIDKFPISRPNLTFSTLTVSNMSPEDSSIYLCSVGQNTEAFFGQGTRLTVV.

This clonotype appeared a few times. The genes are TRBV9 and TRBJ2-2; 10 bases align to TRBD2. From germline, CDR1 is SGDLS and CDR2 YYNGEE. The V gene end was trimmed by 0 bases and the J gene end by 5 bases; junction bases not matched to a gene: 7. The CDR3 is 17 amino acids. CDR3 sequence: CASSVASGRAETGELFF. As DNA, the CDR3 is TGTGCCAGCAGCGTAGCCAGCGGGAGGGCCGAGACCGGGGAGCTGTTTTTT.

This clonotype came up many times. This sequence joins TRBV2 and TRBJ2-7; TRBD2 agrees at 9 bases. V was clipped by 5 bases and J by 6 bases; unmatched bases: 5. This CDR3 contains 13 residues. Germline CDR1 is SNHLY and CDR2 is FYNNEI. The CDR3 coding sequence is TGTGCCAGCAGTCTGGGACTAGCAACCGAGCAGTACTTC. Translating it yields CASSLGLATEQYF.

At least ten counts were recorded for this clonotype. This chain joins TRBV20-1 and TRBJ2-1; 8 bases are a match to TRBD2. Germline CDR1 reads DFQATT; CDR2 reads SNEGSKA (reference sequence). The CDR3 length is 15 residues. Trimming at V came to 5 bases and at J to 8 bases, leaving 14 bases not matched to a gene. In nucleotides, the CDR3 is TGCAGTGCTTTGGGGGCAGCGGGGGACGGGGATGAGCAGTTCTTC. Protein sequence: CSALGAAGDGDEQFF.

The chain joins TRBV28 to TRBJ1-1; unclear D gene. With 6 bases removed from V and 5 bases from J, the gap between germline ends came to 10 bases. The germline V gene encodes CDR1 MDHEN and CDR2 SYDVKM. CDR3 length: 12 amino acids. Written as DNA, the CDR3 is TGTGCCAGCAGCCCACGGAGGACTGAAGCTTTCTTT. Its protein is CASSPRRTEAFF.

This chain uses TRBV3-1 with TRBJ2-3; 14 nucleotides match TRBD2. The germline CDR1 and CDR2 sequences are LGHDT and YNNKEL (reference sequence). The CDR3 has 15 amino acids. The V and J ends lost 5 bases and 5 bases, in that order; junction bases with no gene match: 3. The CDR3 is CASSSTSGGGDTQYF. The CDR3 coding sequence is TGTGCCAGCAGCTCGACTAGCGGGGGGGGAGATACGCAGTATTTT.

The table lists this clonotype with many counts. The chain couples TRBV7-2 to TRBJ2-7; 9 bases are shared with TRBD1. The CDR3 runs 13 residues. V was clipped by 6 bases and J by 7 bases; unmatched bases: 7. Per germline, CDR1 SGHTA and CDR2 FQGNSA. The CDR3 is CASRETGGLEQYF. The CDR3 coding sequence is TGTGCCAGCAGAGAGACAGGGGGTCTGGAGCAGTACTTC.

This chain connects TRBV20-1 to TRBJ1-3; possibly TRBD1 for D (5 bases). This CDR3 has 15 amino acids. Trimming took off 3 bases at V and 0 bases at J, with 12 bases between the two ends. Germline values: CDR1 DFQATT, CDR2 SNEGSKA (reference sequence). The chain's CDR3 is CSASFGGDSGNTIYF. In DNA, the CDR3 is TGCAGTGCTAGCTTCGGGGGAGACTCTGGAAACACCATATATTTT.

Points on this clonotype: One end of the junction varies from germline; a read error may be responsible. In DNA form, the CDR3 reads TGTGCCGGCAGTTTCGGACCGAACTCCTACGAGCAGTACTTC. Translated: CAGSFGPNSYEQYF. This chain joins TRBV12-3 or TRBV12-4 and TRBJ2-7; D gene unclear. The length of the CDR3 is 14 residues.

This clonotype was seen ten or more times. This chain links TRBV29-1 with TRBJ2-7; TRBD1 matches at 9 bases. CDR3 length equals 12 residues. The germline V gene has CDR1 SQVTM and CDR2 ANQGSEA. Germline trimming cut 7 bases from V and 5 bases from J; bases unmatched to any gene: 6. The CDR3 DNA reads TGCAGCGCTGGACAGGGGAGGCACGAGCAGTACTTC. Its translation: CSAGQGRHEQYF.